This T cell receptor (beta chain) emerged from a study of tumor-infiltrating lymphocytes in primary liver carcinoma. Study details: Those sampled were patients whose primary liver carcinoma was treated by surgical resection. Patients comprised men and women whose ages fell between 30 and 69 years.

Constant-region priming of 500 ng total RNA yielded TCR beta cDNA. Three nested multiplex PCR rounds, a slightly modified ARM-PCR, produced the libraries for TCR beta. A C-beta reverse primer and TRBV1-TRBV30 forward primers served in each of the first two PCR rounds, at about 10 cycles apiece. TCRdb reprocessed the multiplex PCR reads via MiXCR and lists one record per CDR3 protein. The table has some 200,000 distinct CDR3 sequences, approximately 65% seen once. The germline V gene has CDR1 SGHAT and CDR2 FQNNGV. This CDR3 is built from 15 residues. Overall study findings and caveats: Overlap in tumor-adjacent and tumor-blood pairs fell below that of tumor region pairs.

Blood RNA originated from unsorted whole blood, with germline DNA additionally extracted. Chronic HBV infection, which was untreated, was present in the patients. This clonotype has ten or more counts. The target antigen is unknown. A read error may account for a junction end that differs from germline. The chain uses TRBV11-2 and TRBJ2-2; unclear D gene. Sequences were obtained from peripheral blood. The receptor was derived from a woman aged 55-75 years with primary liver carcinoma and hepatitis B virus infection. The CDR3 spells CASGLTPGINGELFF. The CDR3 DNA reads TGTGCCAGCGGCTTAACGCCCGGCATCAACGGGGAGCTGTTTTTT.